The clone carrying this T cell receptor beta chain has just one count. The entry originates in a study of blood T cell repertoires in COVID-19. Profiled with immunoSEQ multiplex PCR; TCRdb holds only in-frame clones, not every one. The sample shows approximately 180,000 clones, nearly 90% of them seen only once. The sequenced sample was peripheral blood. This receptor was identified in a man aged 60 to 69 with active or convalescent COVID-19.

CDR3 region: CASSLAGGGGEKLFF. Written as DNA, the CDR3 is TGTGCCAGCAGCTTGGCGGGGGGCGGCGGTGAAAAACTGTTTTTT. This sequence joins TRBV5-4 and TRBJ1-4; D perhaps matches TRBD1 (6 bases). CDR1 and CDR2 (germline): SGHNT, YYREEE (reference sequence). V lost 0 bases and J 7 bases, leaving 13 bases between the germline ends. This CDR3 is built from 15 residues.